Below, 30 T cell receptor beta chains from the same sample are listed, as sequenced in a study of chemoradiotherapy in HPV16-positive cancers. This table comes from immunoSEQ multiplex PCR, and its TCRdb copy is limited to in-frame clones, with some not included. The data contain 9,500 to 15,000 clones, about 88% of them singletons. The specimen comprised blood, sampled from a patient who underwent chemoradiotherapy. All receptors come from a human donor with HPV-associated anogenital cancer.

V is TRBV11-3 and J is TRBJ2-2; no clear D. The CDR3 is 13 amino acids. Trimming removed 5 bases at V and 7 bases at J, with 11 bases between. In germline, CDR1 is SGHNT, CDR2 YENEEA. This chain's CDR3 is CASSPGRSGELFF. CDR3 nucleotides: TGTGCCAGCAGCCCCGGACGGAGCGGGGAGCTGTTTTTT.

This sequence joins TRBV5-3 and TRBJ2-7; D perhaps matches TRBD2 (7 bases). TRBV5-3 is given ORF status, its function remaining uncertain. V gave up 4 bases and J gave up 3 bases, with 17 bases separating them. This CDR3 has 15 amino acids. The CDR3 DNA follows: TGTGCCAGAAGCCGCAAAAAAGGGGGGGGCTACGAGCAGTACGTC. Encoded protein: CARSRKKGGGYEQYV.

DNA for the CDR3: TGTGCCAGCAGCTTAAAGGAGGAGACCCAGTACTTC. Residues: CASSLKEETQYF. The chain joins TRBV7-9 to TRBJ2-5; D is uncertain. Per the germline V gene, CDR1 is SEHNR and CDR2 is FQNEAQ (reference sequence). CDR3 length equals 12 residues. With 2 bases removed from V and 5 bases from J, the gap between germline ends came to 6 bases.

This chain connects TRBV6-1 to TRBJ2-7; D is undetermined. The germline V and J ends were trimmed by 2 bases and 6 bases, with 11 bases remaining between them. The CDR3 sequence is 13 residues long. CDR1 is MNHNS and CDR2 is SASEGT in the germline V gene. The CDR3 loop reads CASSEFRFGEQYV. The DNA for the CDR3 is TGTGCCAGCAGTGAATTTAGGTTTGGCGAGCAGTACGTC.

The genes are TRBV19 and TRBJ2-3, with D possibly being TRBD1 or TRBD2 (6 bases each). CDR1 and CDR2 (germline): LNHDA, SQIVND (reference sequence). CDR3 length: 12 residues. The germline V and J ends were trimmed by 6 bases and 5 bases, with 9 bases remaining between them. CDR3 DNA: TGTGCCAGTAGCCGGGGGCTAGATACGCAGTATTTT. This codes for CASSRGLDTQYF.

V gene TRBV7-8 combines with J gene TRBJ1-3; 7 bases match TRBD1. With 4 bases clipped from V and 4 bases from J, the junction kept 22 bases outside the gene matches. Germline CDR1 reads SGHVS; CDR2 reads FQNEAQ. The CDR3 totals 20 residues. CDR3 DNA: TGTGCCAGCAGCTCTAGGGCCCCGACAGGGCTTCAGGCTGGGGGAAACACCATATATTTT. Amino acid sequence: CASSSRAPTGLQAGGNTIYF.

This clone was detected only once. The chain couples TRBV2 to TRBJ2-2; 10 positions agree with TRBD1. Germline V gene sequence: CDR1 SNHLY, CDR2 FYNNEI. The junction had 1 base not matched to a gene; V was cut back by 6 bases and J by 6 bases. This CDR3 comprises 13 residues. CDR3 DNA: TGTGCCAGCAGCGGACAGGGGGCCGGGGAGCTGTTTTTT. Protein sequence: CASSGQGAGELFF.

V usage is TRBV6-1 and J usage is TRBJ1-2; 7 nucleotides agree with TRBD1. The CDR3 runs 13 residues. With 7 bases clipped from V and 4 bases from J, the junction kept 6 bases outside the gene matches. Germline V CDR1 and CDR2: MNHNS, SASEGT. As DNA, the CDR3 is TGTGCCAGCATTGGAGGGGGCCGCTATGGCTACACCTTC. Its protein is CASIGGGRYGYTF.

This clone was seen only a few times. This sequence joins TRBV7-2 and TRBJ1-3; TRBD1 agrees at 11 bases. The CDR3 loop spans 16 amino acids. Per germline, CDR1 SGHTA and CDR2 FQGNSA. After removal of 2 bases from V and 1 base from J, the junction contained 1 base not matched to a gene. CDR3 nucleotide sequence: TGTGCCAGCAGCTTATGGGACAGGGGGTCTGGAAACACCATATATTTT. This codes for CASSLWDRGSGNTIYF.

There are a few counts of this clone. V gene TRBV4-2 combines with J gene TRBJ2-5; TRBD2 aligns across 10 bases. Germline-derived CDR1 and CDR2 are LGHNA and YNFKEQ. J lost 1 base, V lost 4 bases, and 3 bases had no gene match. The CDR3 spans 15 residues. CDR3 DNA sequence: TGTGCCAGCAGCCCTACTAGCGGGGCCCAAGAGACCCAGTACTTC. It encodes CASSPTSGAQETQYF.

V is TRBV11-2 and J is TRBJ2-5, with 11 bases that match TRBD2. Germline trimming cut 1 base from V and 5 bases from J; bases unmatched to any gene: 9. The CDR3 sequence is 17 residues long. Germline CDR1 reads SGHAT; CDR2 reads FQNNGV. The CDR3 DNA follows: TGTGCCAGCAGCTTAGTGGGGTCTAGCGGGGGGCGGGAGACCCAGTACTTC. It translates to CASSLVGSSGGRETQYF.

J is TRBJ1-1 and V is TRBV2; D ambiguous. The V gene's germline CDR1 is SNHLY and CDR2 FYNNEI. With 6 bases removed from V and 6 bases from J, the gap between germline ends came to 14 bases. This CDR3 comprises 13 residues. CDR3 in amino acids: CASSADSGAEAFF. Written as DNA, the CDR3 is TGTGCCAGCAGCGCGGACTCGGGCGCTGAAGCTTTCTTT.

This chain uses TRBV18 with TRBJ2-7; D may be TRBD1 (5 bases). Germline CDR1 KGHSH, CDR2 LQKENI. The CDR3 runs to 16 residues. V shed 3 bases and J shed 2 bases, with 17 bases lying between them. The chain's CDR3 is CASSPTAMDGPYEQYF. CDR3 sequence (DNA): TGTGCCAGCTCACCGACAGCCATGGACGGCCCCTACGAGCAGTACTTC.

V and J are TRBV29-1 and TRBJ1-1; maybe TRBD1 (6 bases). The length of the CDR3 is 14 residues. The germline gives CDR1 SQVTM, CDR2 ANQGSEA. V lost 3 bases, J lost 1 base, and 12 bases lay in between. The CDR3 region is CSVESGTPNTEAFF. The DNA of the CDR3 is TGCAGCGTTGAGTCAGGGACACCGAACACTGAAGCTTTCTTT.

This sequence joins TRBV29-1 and TRBJ2-7; TRBD1 might be the D (5 bases). Per germline, CDR1 SQVTM and CDR2 ANQGSEA. V was shortened by 5 bases and J by 2 bases, with 13 bases between the two germline ends. This CDR3 region has 13 residues. This chain's CDR3 is CSVSRDGTYEQYF. The DNA for the CDR3 is TGCAGCGTTTCCAGGGATGGGACCTACGAGCAGTACTTC.

The chain has TRBV6-6 and TRBJ1-1; D is undetermined. V lost 2 bases to trimming and J lost 0 bases, with 4 bases between them. Germline V CDR1 and CDR2: MNHNY, SVGAGI (reference sequence). CDR3 length equals 13 residues. The chain's CDR3 is CASSYDLNTEAFF. The CDR3 DNA sequence: TGTGCCAGCAGTTACGATTTGAACACTGAAGCTTTCTTT.

The V gene is TRBV9, the J gene TRBJ2-7, with 10 bases fitting TRBD1. Germline values: CDR1 SGDLS, CDR2 YYNGEE. V shed 1 base, J shed 5 bases, and the junction held 6 bases outside the gene matches. The CDR3 is made up of 15 amino acids. The CDR3 nucleotides are TGTGCCAGCAGCGTAAGATCCGGGACAGGGGACGAGCAGTACTTC. Translation gives CASSVRSGTGDEQYF.

DNA for the CDR3: TGTGCCAGCAGCCTGGGTACTGGAAACACCATATATTTT. Its translation is CASSLGTGNTIYF. This chain joins TRBV5-4 and TRBJ1-3; D gene unclear. CDR3 length equals 13 residues. Germline V gene data show CDR1 as SGHNT and CDR2 as YYREEE (reference sequence). V lost 4 bases and J 2 bases, leaving 7 bases between the germline ends.

The chain carries TRBV28 and TRBJ1-2; D may be TRBD1 (6 bases). The CDR3 runs 12 residues. Germline V gene data show CDR1 as MDHEN and CDR2 as SYDVKM. V gave up 3 bases and J gave up 8 bases, with 10 bases separating them. CDR3 residues: CASSFRGGGYTF. The CDR3 DNA reads TGTGCCAGCAGTTTTAGGGGGGGCGGCTACACCTTC.

This rearrangement joins TRBV11-2 to TRBJ2-3; perhaps TRBD1 as D (5 bases). V was pared by 2 bases and J by 2 bases, with 8 bases between. The CDR3 spans 14 residues. Germline CDR1 reads SGHAT; CDR2 reads FQNNGV. The CDR3 DNA reads TGTGCCAGCAGCTTACAGGGTACCACAGATACGCAGTATTTT. Its protein product is CASSLQGTTDTQYF. The full variable domain, rest sourced from reference TRBV11-2 and TRBJ2-3, is EAGVAQSPRYKIIEKRQSVAFWCNPISGHATLYWYQQILGQGPKLLIQFQNNGVVDDSQLPKDRFSAERLKGVDSTLKIQPAKLEDSAVYLCASSLQGTTDTQYFGPGTRLTVL.

The V call is TRBV13, the J call TRBJ2-5; weak D call: TRBD1 (5 bases). CDR1 and CDR2 (germline): PRHDT, FYEKMQ (reference sequence). This CDR3 contains 15 residues. V lost 5 bases and J 0 bases, leaving 13 bases between the germline ends. DNA for the CDR3: TGTGCCAGCAGCCAAAGAACAGGCCACCAAGAGACCCAGTACTTC. Translating gives CASSQRTGHQETQYF.

This clone was picked up one time. CDR3 protein: CASSSRAGALTDTQYF. For the CDR3, the DNA is TGTGCCAGCAGCTCGAGAGCGGGGGCCCTCACAGATACGCAGTATTTT. V usage is TRBV5-8 and J usage is TRBJ2-3, with 8 nucleotides matching TRBD2. V dropped 3 bases and J dropped 2; count of bases not matched to a gene: 8. The length of the CDR3 is 16 residues. Germline V gene lookup returns CDR1 SGHTS and CDR2 YDEGEE.

Here the CDR3 reads CASSPQMGTQYF. CDR3 DNA sequence: TGTGCCAGCTCACCCCAAATGGGGACCCAGTACTTC. The J gene is TRBJ2-5, the V gene TRBV18; the D is unclear. The germline gives CDR1 KGHSH, CDR2 LQKENI. Trimming cost V 3 bases and J 7 bases, with 9 bases left between them. The CDR3 has 12 amino acids.

This clone showed up just a few times. This chain links TRBV10-3 with TRBJ1-1; D possibly corresponds to TRBD1 (5 bases). Germline-derived CDR1 and CDR2 are ENHRY and SYGVKD. V dropped 2 bases and J dropped 5 bases, with 9 bases sitting between them. This CDR3 is built from 13 residues. As DNA, the CDR3 is TGTGCCATCAGTGAGAGGGACGGGACTGAAGCTTTCTTT. As protein: CAISERDGTEAFF.

This clone was seen a handful of times. The chain uses TRBV19 and TRBJ2-7; 10 nucleotides agree with TRBD2. V gave up 5 bases and J gave up 7 bases; unmatched junction bases: 8. The germline V gene has CDR1 LNHDA and CDR2 SQIVND (reference sequence). The CDR3 extends over 14 amino acids. The CDR3 DNA follows: TGTGCCAGTAGTTTGACTAGCGGGTTAGGAGAGCAGTACTTC. It codes for CASSLTSGLGEQYF.

V and J are TRBV5-1 and TRBJ2-1; 10 bases are a match to TRBD2. Germline loops: CDR1 SGHRS, CDR2 YFSETQ. This CDR3 contains 16 residues. V shed 7 bases and J 5 bases; nucleotides not matched to a gene: 12. CDR3 region: CASVRTAGGSNNEQFF. The DNA of the CDR3 is TGCGCCAGCGTCAGGACAGCGGGGGGGTCGAACAATGAGCAGTTCTTC.

This rearrangement joins TRBV6-6 to TRBJ1-5, with 7 bases that match TRBD1. Germline-derived CDR1 and CDR2 are MNHNY and SVGAGI (reference sequence). This CDR3 region has 14 residues. The V segment lost 5 bases and the J segment 4 bases; nucleotides outside the gene matches: 5. In DNA form, the CDR3 reads TGTGCCAGCAGTCCAGGGGGAACAAATCAGCCCCAGCATTTT. Amino acids: CASSPGGTNQPQHF.

This clone came up once. The genes are TRBV6-5 and TRBJ1-3; tentatively, D is TRBD1 (5 bases). In germline, CDR1 is MNHEY, CDR2 SVGAGI. This CDR3 spans 15 amino acids. Trimming left V 2 bases short and J 4 bases short, with 12 bases between. The CDR3 is CASSYRNGAGNTIYF. The CDR3 region has the DNA TGTGCCAGCAGTTACCGCAACGGGGCGGGAAACACCATATATTTT.

V and J are TRBV19 and TRBJ1-1; D ambiguous. The CDR3 extends over 14 amino acids. V lost 1 base to trimming and J lost 10 bases, with 16 bases between them. CDR1 is LNHDA and CDR2 is SQIVND in the germline V gene (reference sequence). The CDR3 DNA reads as TGTGCCAGTAGTATAGTCGGTACCGGCTCGGGAGCTTTCTTT. This sequence encodes CASSIVGTGSGAFF.

This chain uses TRBV11-2 with TRBJ2-2; possible D gene TRBD1, 7 bases. Germline CDR1 SGHAT, CDR2 FQNNGV. V shed 5 bases and J shed 1 base, with 17 bases lying between them. CDR3 length equals 17 residues. This chain's CDR3 is CASSTQGGTENTGELFF. The CDR3 nucleotides are TGTGCCAGCAGCACTCAAGGCGGGACAGAGAACACCGGGGAGCTGTTTTTT.